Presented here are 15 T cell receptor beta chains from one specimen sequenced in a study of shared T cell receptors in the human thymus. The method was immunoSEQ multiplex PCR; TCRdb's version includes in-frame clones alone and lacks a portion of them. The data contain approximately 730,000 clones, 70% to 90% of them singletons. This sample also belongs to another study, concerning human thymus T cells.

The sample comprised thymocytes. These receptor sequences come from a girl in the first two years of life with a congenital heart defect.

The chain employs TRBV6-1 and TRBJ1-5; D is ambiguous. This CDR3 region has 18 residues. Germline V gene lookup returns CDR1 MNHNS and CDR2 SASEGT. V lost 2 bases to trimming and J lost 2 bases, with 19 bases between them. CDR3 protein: CASSENRDSIAGNQPQHF. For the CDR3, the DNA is TGTGCCAGCAGTGAAAACCGAGACTCGATTGCTGGCAATCAGCCCCAGCATTTT.

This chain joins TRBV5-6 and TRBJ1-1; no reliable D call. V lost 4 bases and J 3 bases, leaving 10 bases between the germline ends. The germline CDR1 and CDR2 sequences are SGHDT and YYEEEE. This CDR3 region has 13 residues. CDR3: CASSTQRDTEAFF. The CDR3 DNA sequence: TGTGCCAGCAGCACACAGAGGGACACTGAAGCTTTCTTT.

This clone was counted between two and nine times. The CDR3 loop is CAWKDTGNPVYGYTF. CDR3 coding DNA: TGTGCCTGGAAAGACACAGGAAACCCCGTCTATGGCTACACCTTC. The chain employs TRBV30 and TRBJ1-2; the D gene is possibly TRBD1 (5 bases). This CDR3 contains 15 residues. Per germline, CDR1 GTSNPN and CDR2 SVGIG (reference sequence). With 4 bases removed from V and 4 bases from J, the gap between germline ends came to 19 bases.

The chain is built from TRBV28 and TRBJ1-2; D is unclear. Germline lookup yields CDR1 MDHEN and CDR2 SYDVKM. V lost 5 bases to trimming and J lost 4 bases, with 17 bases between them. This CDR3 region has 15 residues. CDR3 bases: TGTGCCAGCAGTCCCGGGGATCCTAGGACCTATGGCTACACCTTC. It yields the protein CASSPGDPRTYGYTF.

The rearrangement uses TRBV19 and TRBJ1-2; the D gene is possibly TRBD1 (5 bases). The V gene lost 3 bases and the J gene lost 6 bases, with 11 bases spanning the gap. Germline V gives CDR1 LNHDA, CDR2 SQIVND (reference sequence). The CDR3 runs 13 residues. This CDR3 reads CASSIFPRDGYTF. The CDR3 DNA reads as TGTGCCAGTAGTATCTTCCCCAGGGATGGCTACACCTTC.

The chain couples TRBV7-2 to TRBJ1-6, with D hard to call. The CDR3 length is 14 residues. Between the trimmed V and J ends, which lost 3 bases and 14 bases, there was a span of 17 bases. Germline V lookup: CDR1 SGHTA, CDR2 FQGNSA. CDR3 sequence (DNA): TGTGCCAGCAGCTTCGGACTTCACCGTACGGCCCTCCACTTT. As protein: CASSFGLHRTALHF.

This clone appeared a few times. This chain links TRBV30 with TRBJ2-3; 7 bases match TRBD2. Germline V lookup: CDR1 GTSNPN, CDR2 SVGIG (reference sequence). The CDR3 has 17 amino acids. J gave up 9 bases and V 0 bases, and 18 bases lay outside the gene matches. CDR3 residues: CAWSVRDRAGDPGTQYF. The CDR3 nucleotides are TGTGCCTGGAGTGTCCGCGACCGGGCGGGGGACCCTGGGACGCAGTATTTT.

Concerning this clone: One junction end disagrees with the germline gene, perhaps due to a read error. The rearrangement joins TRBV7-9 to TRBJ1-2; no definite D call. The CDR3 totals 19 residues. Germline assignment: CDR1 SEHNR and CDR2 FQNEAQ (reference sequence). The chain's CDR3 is CASSLARTAMTYRDYGYTF. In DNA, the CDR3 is TGTGCCAGCAGCCTAGCCCGTACAGCCATGACATACCGTGACTATGGCTACACCTTC.

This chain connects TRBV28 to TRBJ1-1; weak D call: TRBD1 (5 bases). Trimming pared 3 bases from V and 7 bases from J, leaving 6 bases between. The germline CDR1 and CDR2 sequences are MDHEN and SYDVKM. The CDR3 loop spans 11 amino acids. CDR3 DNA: TGTGCCAGCAGTTTGACAGTTGAAGCTTTCTTT. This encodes CASSLTVEAFF.

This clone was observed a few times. The CDR3 DNA is TGTGCCAGCAGCGTAGGACTAGTGAAGAACACAGATACGCAGTATTTT. Encoded protein: CASSVGLVKNTDTQYF. The J gene is TRBJ2-3, the V gene TRBV9, with D possibly being TRBD2 (6 bases). The CDR3 loop spans 16 amino acids. Germline V CDR1 and CDR2: SGDLS, YYNGEE. The V gene lost 0 bases and the J gene lost 2 bases, with 13 bases spanning the gap.

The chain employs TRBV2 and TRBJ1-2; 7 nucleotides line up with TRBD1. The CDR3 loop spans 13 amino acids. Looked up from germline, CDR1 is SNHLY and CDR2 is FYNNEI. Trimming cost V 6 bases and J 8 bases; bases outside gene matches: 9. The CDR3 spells CASRSQGVEGYTF. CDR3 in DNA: TGTGCCAGCAGGTCCCAGGGGGTTGAGGGCTACACCTTC. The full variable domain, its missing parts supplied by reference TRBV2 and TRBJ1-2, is EPEVTQTPSHQVTQMGQEVILRCVPISNHLYFYWYRQILGQKVEFLVSFYNNEISEKSEIFDDQFSVERPDGSNFTLKIRSTKLEDSAMYFCASRSQGVEGYTFGSGTRLTVV.

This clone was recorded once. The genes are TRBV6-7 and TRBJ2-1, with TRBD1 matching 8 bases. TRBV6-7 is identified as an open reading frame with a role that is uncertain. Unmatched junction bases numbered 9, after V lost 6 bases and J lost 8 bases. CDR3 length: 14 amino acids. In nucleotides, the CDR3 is TGTGCCAGCAGGGACAGACAGGGGCGTTATGAGCAGTTCTTC. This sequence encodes CASRDRQGRYEQFF.

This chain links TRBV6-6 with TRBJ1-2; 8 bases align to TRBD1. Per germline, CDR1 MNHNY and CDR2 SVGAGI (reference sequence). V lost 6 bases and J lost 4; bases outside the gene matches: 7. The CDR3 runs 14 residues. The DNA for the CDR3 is TGTGCCAGCAGACGGGACAGGAACCTCTATGGCTACACCTTC. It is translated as CASRRDRNLYGYTF.

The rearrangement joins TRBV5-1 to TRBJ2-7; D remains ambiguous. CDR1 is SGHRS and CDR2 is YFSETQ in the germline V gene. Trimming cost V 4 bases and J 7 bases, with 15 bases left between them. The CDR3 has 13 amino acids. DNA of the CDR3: TGCGCCAGCAGCCGTCTATGGGCACGGGAGCAGTACTTC. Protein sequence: CASSRLWAREQYF.

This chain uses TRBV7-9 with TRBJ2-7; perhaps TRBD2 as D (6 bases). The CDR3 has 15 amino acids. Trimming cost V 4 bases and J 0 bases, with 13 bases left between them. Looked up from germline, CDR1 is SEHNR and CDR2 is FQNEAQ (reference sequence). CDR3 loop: CASSYPRGASYEQYF. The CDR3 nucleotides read TGTGCCAGCAGCTACCCTCGCGGGGCCTCCTACGAGCAGTACTTC. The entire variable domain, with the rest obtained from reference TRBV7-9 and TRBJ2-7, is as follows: DTGVSQNPRHKITKRGQNVTFRCDPISEHNRLYWYRQTLGQGPEFLTYFQNEAQLEKSRLLSDRFSAERPKGSFSTLEIQRTEQGDSAMYLCASSYPRGASYEQYFGPGTRLTVT.